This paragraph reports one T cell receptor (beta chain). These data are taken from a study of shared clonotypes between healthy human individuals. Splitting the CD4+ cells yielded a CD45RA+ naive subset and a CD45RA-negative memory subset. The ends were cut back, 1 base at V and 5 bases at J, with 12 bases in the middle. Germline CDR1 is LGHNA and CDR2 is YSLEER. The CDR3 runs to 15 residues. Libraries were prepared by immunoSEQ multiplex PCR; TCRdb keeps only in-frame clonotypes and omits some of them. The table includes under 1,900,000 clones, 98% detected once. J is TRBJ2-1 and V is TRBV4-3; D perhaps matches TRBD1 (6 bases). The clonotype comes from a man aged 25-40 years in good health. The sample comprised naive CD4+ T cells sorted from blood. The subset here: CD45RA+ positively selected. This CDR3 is CASSQGTGSNNEQFF. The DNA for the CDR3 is TGCGCCAGCAGCCAAGGTACAGGGAGTAACAATGAGCAGTTCTTC.